Included here is one TCR beta chain sequence, with context. The data were taken from a study of blood T cell repertoires in COVID-19. Study processing details: By means of reference gene primer amplification, nucleated cell counts were estimated. Generated by immunoSEQ multiplex PCR, the TCRdb table keeps only in-frame clones and is missing some. V, J and clone size reflect that table, while D and trimming were determined from the DNA. This sample yields 270,000 or so clones, of which more than 65% are seen a single time; about 3.4% belongs to the top ten. What the recovered Cohort 3 donors had was two negative PCRs, clearance, or symptom resolution. The CDR3 is made up of 13 amino acids. Germline V gives CDR1 GTSNPN, CDR2 SVGIG (reference sequence). J lost 6 bases, V lost 5 bases, and 9 bases had no gene match.

This clonotype originated in a man between 45 and 60 years old who had recovered from COVID-19. The specimen was PBMCs or T cells enriched from blood (not recorded which). The V call is TRBV30, the J call TRBJ1-2; TRBD1 agrees at 7 bases. CDR3 sequence reads: CAWETRTGNGYTF. The CDR3 DNA reads TGTGCCTGGGAAACACGGACAGGAAATGGCTACACCTTC.